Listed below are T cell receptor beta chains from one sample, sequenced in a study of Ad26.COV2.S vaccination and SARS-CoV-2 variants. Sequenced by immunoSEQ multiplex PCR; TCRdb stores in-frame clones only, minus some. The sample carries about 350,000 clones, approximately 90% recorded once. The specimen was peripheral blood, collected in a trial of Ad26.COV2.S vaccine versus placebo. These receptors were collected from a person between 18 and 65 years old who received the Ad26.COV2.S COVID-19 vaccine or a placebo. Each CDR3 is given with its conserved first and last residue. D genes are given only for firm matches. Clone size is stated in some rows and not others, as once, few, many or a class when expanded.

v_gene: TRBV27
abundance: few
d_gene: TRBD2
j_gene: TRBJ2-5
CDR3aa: CASSLLASGKETQYF
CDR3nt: TGTGCCAGCAGTTTATTGGCTAGCGGGAAAGAGACCCAGTACTTC

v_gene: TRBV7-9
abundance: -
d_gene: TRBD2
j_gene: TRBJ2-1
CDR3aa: CASSFSGRAHEQFF
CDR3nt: TGTGCCAGCAGCTTTAGCGGGAGGGCGCATGAGCAGTTCTTC

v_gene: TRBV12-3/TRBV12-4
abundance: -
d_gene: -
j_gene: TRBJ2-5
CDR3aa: CASSLRDQETQYF
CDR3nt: TGTGCCAGCAGTTTACGGGATCAAGAGACCCAGTACTTC

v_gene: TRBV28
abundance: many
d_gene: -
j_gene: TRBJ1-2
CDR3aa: CAHNRGGDNYGYTF
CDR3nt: TGTGCCCATAATAGGGGTGGAGATAACTATGGCTACACCTTC

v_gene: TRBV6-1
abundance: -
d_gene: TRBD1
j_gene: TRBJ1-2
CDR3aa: CASSELGTGDGYTF
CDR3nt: TGTGCCAGCAGTGAGCTCGGGACAGGCGATGGCTACACCTTC

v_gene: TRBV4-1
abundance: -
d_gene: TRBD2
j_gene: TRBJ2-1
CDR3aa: CASSQGWWGGAEQFF
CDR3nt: TGCGCCAGCAGCCAAGGCTGGTGGGGGGGAGCTGAGCAGTTCTTC

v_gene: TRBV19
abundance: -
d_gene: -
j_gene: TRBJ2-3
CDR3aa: CASSIGYGRVADTQYF
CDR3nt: TGTGCCAGTAGTATAGGGTACGGCAGGGTTGCAGATACGCAGTATTTT

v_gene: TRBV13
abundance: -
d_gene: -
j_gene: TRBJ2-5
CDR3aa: CASSLQTERTQYF
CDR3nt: TGTGCCAGCAGCTTACAGACCGAGAGGACCCAGTACTTC

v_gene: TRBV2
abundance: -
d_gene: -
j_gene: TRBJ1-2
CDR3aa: CASSGYPDSYGYTF
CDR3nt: TGTGCCAGCAGTGGCTACCCGGACAGCTATGGCTACACCTTC

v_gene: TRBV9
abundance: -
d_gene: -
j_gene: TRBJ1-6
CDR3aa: CASSARDGGGLHF
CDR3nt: TGTGCCAGCAGCGCGAGGGACGGGGGAGGCCTCCACTTT

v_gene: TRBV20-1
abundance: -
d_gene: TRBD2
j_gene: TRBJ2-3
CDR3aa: CSASLARTSRNTDTQYF
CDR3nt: TGCAGTGCTAGTCTCGCCCGGACTAGCCGGAACACAGATACGCAGTATTTT

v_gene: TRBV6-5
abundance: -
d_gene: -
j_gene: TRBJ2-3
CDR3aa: CASSLSVADTQYF
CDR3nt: TGTGCCAGCAGTCTTTCTGTGGCAGATACGCAGTATTTT

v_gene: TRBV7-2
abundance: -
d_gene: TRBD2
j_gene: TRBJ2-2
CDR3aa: CASTVTSPGELFF
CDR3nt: TGTGCCAGCACCGTGACTAGCCCCGGGGAGCTGTTTTTT

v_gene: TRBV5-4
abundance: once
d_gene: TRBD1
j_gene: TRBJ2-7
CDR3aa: CASSVGTGVEQYF
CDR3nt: TGTGCCAGCAGCGTCGGGACAGGGGTTGAGCAGTACTTC

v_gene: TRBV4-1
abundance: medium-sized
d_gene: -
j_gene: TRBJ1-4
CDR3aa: CASSFGRVTNEKLFF
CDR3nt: TGCGCCAGCAGCTTCGGCCGGGTCACTAATGAAAAACTGTTTTTT

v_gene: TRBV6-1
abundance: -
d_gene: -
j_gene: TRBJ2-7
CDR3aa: CASSEPPNYEQYF
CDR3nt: TGTGCCAGCAGTGAACCCCCCAACTACGAGCAGTACTTC

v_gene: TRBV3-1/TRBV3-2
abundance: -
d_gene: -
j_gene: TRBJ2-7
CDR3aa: CASSQTYYEQYF
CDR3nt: TGTGCCAGCAGCCAAACATACTACGAGCAGTACTTC

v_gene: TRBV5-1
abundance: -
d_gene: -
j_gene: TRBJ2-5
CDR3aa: CASSLSTGETQYF
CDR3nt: TGCGCCAGCAGCTTGTCGACAGGCGAGACCCAGTACTTC

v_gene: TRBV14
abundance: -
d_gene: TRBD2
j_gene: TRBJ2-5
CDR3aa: CASSQSSGRSETQYF
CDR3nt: TGTGCCAGCAGCCAATCTAGCGGGAGGTCGGAGACCCAGTACTTC

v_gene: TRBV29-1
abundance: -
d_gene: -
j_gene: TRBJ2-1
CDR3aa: CSVVRDNGNEQFF
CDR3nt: TGCAGCGTTGTTCGGGACAACGGGAATGAGCAGTTCTTC

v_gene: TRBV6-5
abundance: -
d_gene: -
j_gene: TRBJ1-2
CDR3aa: CRRDRPNYGYTF
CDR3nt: TGTCGTCGAGACAGGCCTAACTATGGCTACACCTTC

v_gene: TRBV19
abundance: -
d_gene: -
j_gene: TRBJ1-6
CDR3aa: CASSVFSGSPLHF
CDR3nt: TGTGCCAGTAGTGTGTTTTCCGGATCACCCCTCCACTTT

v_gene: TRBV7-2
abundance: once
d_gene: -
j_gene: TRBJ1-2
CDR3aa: CASSLEAGVQLPNYGYTF
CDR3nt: TGTGCCAGCAGCTTAGAGGCGGGAGTCCAACTTCCTAACTATGGCTACACCTTC

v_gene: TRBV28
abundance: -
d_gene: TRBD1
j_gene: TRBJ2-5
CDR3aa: CASSPRDRRETQYF
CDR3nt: TGTGCCAGCAGTCCCCGGGACAGACGAGAGACCCAGTACTTC

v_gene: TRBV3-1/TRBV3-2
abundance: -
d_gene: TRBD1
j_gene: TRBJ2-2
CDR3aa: CASSRDRVFGELFF
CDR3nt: TGTGCCAGCAGCCGAGACAGGGTGTTCGGGGAGCTGTTTTTT